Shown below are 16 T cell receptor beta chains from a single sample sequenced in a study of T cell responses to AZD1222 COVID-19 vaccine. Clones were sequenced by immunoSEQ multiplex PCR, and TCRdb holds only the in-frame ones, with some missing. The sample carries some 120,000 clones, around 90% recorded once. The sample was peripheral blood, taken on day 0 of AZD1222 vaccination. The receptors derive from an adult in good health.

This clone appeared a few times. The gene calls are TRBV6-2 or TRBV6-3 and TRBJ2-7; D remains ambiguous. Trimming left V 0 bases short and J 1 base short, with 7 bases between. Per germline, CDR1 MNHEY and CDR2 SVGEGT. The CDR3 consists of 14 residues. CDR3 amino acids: CASSYSASSYEQYF. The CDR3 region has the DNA TGTGCCAGCAGTTACTCCGCCAGTTCCTACGAGCAGTACTTC.

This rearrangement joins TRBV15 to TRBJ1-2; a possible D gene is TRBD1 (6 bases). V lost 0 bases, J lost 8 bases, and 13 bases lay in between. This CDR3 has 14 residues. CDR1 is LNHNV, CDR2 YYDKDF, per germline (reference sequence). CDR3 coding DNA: TGTGCCACCAGCAGAGATCTATGGGGGCAAGGCTACACCTTC. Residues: CATSRDLWGQGYTF.

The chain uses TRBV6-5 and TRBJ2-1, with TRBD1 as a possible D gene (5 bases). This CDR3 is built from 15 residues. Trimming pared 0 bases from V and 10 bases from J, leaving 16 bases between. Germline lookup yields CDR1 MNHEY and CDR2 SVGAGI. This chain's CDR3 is CASSYSRQLPREQFF. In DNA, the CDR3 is TGTGCCAGCAGTTACTCGCGACAGCTCCCAAGGGAGCAGTTCTTC.

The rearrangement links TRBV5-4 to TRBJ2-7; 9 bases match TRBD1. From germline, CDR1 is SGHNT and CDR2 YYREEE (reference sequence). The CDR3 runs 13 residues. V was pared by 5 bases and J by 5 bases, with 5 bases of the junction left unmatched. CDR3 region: CASSPGTGNEQYF. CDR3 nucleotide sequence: TGTGCCAGCAGTCCCGGGACAGGGAACGAGCAGTACTTC.

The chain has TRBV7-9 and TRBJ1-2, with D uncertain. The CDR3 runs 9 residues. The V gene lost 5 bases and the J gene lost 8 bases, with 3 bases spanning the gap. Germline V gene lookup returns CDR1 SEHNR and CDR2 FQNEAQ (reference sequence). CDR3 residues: CASSPGYTF. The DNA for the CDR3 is TGTGCCAGCAGCCCCGGCTACACCTTC. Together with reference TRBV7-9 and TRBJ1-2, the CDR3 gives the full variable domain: DTGVSQNPRHKITKRGQNVTFRCDPISEHNRLYWYRQTLGQGPEFLTYFQNEAQLEKSRLLSDRFSAERPKGSFSTLEIQRTEQGDSAMYLCASSPGYTFGSGTRLTVV.

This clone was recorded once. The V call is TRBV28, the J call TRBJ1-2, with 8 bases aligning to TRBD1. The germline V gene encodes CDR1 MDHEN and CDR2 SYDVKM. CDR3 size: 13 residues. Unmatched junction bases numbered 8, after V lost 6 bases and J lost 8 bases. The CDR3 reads CASSLDRGFGYTF. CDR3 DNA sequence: TGTGCCAGCAGCCTTGACAGGGGCTTCGGCTACACCTTC.

CDR3 nucleotide sequence: TGTGCCAGCAATCCGGGGGGGAATGAGCAGTTCTTC. Its protein product is CASNPGGNEQFF. V gene TRBV27 combines with J gene TRBJ2-1; 8 bases are shared with TRBD2. CDR3 length equals 12 residues. Per germline, CDR1 MNHEY and CDR2 SMNVEV (reference sequence). The V gene end was trimmed by 7 bases and the J gene end by 7 bases; junction bases not matched to a gene: 3.

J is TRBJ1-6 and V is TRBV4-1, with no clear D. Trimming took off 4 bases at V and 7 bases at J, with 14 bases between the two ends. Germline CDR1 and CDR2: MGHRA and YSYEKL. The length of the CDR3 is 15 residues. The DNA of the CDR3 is TGCGCCAGCAGCCCTCGGGGAACAGTCAATTCACCCCTCCACTTT. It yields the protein CASSPRGTVNSPLHF.

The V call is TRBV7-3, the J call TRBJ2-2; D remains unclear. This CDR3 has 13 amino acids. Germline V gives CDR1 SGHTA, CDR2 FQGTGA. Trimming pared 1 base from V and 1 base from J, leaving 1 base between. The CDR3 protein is CASSLRNTGELFF. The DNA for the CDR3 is TGTGCCAGCAGCTTAAGGAACACCGGGGAGCTGTTTTTT.

The CDR3 loop reads CASSEGTANTEAFF. The CDR3 DNA reads TGCGCCAGCAGCGAAGGGACGGCGAACACTGAAGCTTTCTTT. The chain carries TRBV5-1 and TRBJ1-1, with D possibly TRBD1 on 5 matching bases. This CDR3 is built from 14 residues. Trimming removed 4 bases at V and 1 base at J, with 11 bases between. Germline V gene sequence: CDR1 SGHRS, CDR2 YFSETQ.

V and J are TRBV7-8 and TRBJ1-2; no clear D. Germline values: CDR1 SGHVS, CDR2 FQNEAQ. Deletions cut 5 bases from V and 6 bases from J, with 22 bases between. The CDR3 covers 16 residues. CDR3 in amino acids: CASSLTRVRRQDGYTF. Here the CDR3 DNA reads TGTGCCAGCAGCCTTACGAGGGTAAGAAGGCAGGATGGCTACACCTTC.

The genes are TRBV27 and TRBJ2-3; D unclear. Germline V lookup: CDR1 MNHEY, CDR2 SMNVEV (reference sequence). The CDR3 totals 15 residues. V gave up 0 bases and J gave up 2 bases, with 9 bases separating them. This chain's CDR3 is CASSLSNSATDTQYF. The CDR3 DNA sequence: TGTGCCAGCAGTTTATCGAACAGTGCCACAGATACGCAGTATTTT.

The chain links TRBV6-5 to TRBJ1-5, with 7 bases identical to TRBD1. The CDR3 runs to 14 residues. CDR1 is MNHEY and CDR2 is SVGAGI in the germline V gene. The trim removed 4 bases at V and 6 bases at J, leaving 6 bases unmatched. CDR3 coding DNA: TGTGCCAGCAGTTTCCGACAGGGAGGTCAGCCCCAGCATTTT. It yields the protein CASSFRQGGQPQHF.

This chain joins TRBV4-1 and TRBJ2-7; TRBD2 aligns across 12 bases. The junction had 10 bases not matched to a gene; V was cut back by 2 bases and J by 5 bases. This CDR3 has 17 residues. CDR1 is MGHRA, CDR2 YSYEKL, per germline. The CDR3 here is CASSQTLTSGGYDEQYF. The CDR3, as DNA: TGCGCCAGCAGCCAAACCCTTACTAGCGGGGGGTACGACGAGCAGTACTTC.

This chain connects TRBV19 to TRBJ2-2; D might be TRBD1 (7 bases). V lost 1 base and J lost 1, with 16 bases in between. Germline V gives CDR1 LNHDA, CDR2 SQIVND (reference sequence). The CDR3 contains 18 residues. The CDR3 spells CASSIGWRGRKNTGELFF. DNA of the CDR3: TGTGCCAGTAGTATAGGATGGAGGGGGCGAAAGAACACCGGGGAGCTGTTTTTT.

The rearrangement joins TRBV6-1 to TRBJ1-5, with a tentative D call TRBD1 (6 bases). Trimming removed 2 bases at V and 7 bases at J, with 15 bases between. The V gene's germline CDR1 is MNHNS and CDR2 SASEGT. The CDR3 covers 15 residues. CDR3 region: CASSETGQGSQPQHF. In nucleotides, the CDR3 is TGTGCCAGCAGTGAAACCGGGCAGGGGAGCCAGCCCCAGCATTTT.